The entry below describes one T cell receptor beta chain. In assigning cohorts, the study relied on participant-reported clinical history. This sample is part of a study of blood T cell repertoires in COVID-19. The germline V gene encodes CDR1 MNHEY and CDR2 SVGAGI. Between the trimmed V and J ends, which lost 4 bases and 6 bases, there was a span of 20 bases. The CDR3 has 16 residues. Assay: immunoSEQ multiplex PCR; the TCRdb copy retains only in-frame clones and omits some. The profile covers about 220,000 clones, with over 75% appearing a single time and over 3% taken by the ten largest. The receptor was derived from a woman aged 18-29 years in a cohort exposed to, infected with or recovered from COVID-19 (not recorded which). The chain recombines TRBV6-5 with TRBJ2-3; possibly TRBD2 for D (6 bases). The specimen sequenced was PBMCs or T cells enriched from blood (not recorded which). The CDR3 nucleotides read TGTGCCAGCAGTTCGGACAAGCCATCTGGAGGGGATACGCAGTATTTT. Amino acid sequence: CASSSDKPSGGDTQYF.